This T cell receptor beta chain was sequenced during a study of T cell responses to AZD1222 COVID-19 vaccine. Only in-frame clones appear in the TCRdb table, and some are missing; sequencing was by immunoSEQ multiplex PCR. Altogether about 83,000 clones are present, around 93% being singletons, with the ten largest covering around 28%. Findings and caveats of the study: Targets within unmutated variant regions were reportedly found for nearly half of spike-specific TCRs. Researchers took repertoire samples only after the peak T cell response had come. Clonal diversity was possibly underestimated; the donors were predominantly white British and more often female. Spike-wide vaccine-associated CD4 TCRs dominated at 160-218 and 743-854.

Points on this clone: The antigen is not known.

Source: peripheral blood, taken 28 days after the second AZD1222 dose. This sequence was found in an adult who received the AZD1222 COVID-19 vaccine.

CDR3 coding DNA: TGTGCCAGCGGGAGGGGTGGAAACACCATATATTTT. Translated: CASGRGGNTIYF. The J gene is TRBJ1-3, the V gene TRBV6-5; D is possibly TRBD1 (5 bases). V gave up 8 bases and J gave up 3 bases, with 8 bases separating them. CDR3 length: 12 residues. Germline V gene data show CDR1 as MNHEY and CDR2 as SVGAGI.